What follows are 18 T cell receptor beta chains derived from one specimen sequenced in a study of sequential checkpoint blockade in melanoma. The sample's treatment: randomized to nivolumab then ipilimumab (arm A) or the reverse (arm B). Some clones are missing from TCRdb's copy, which holds only in-frame ones; the method was immunoSEQ multiplex PCR. The sample has around 18,000 clones, approximately 69% seen once; the top ten hold approximately 17%. This sample comprised CD8+ T cells sorted from blood (inferred from file names), obtained from a patient given nivolumab and ipilimumab in sequence. All receptors derive from a human donor with melanoma.

The chain is built from TRBV9 and TRBJ2-7; 8 bases are a match to TRBD1. The CDR3 is made up of 15 amino acids. Germline trimming cut 0 bases from V and 1 base from J; bases unmatched to any gene: 3. From germline, CDR1 is SGDLS and CDR2 YYNGEE. The CDR3 reads CASSVGTGLSYEQYF. The CDR3 nucleotides read TGTGCCAGCAGCGTAGGGACAGGGTTGTCCTACGAGCAGTACTTC.

This chain links TRBV5-5 with TRBJ1-1; 7 bases map to TRBD1. Trimming at V came to 0 bases and at J to 8 bases, leaving 1 base not matched to a gene. In germline, CDR1 is SGHKS, CDR2 YYEKEE (reference sequence). The CDR3 is made up of 12 amino acids. This CDR3 is CASSLAGQEAFF. The CDR3 DNA follows: TGTGCCAGCAGCTTGGCGGGACAGGAAGCTTTCTTT.

This sequence joins TRBV5-6 and TRBJ2-2, with D unresolved. Per the germline V gene, CDR1 is SGHDT and CDR2 is YYEEEE. Trimming pared 0 bases from V and 0 bases from J, leaving 3 bases between. This CDR3 is built from 14 residues. The CDR3 DNA reads TGTGCCAGCAGCTTGGGCGCGAACACCGGGGAGCTGTTTTTT. Its translation: CASSLGANTGELFF.

The rearrangement joins TRBV10-3 to TRBJ1-2; 9 positions agree with TRBD1. The ends lost 0 bases at V and 10 bases at J; junction bases unmatched: 9. The germline gives CDR1 ENHRY, CDR2 SYGVKD. The CDR3 loop spans 15 amino acids. CDR3 nucleotides: TGTGCCATCAGTGAGTCCCTACAGGGGGCTTCTGCCTACACCTTC. It encodes CAISESLQGASAYTF.

The rearrangement links TRBV28 to TRBJ2-3; 8 bases align to TRBD2. V dropped 3 bases and J dropped 3; count of bases not matched to a gene: 5. The V gene's germline CDR1 is MDHEN and CDR2 SYDVKM. This CDR3 is built from 15 residues. The CDR3 nucleotides are TGTGCCAGCAGTTTCGGTCCGGGGGGGACAGATACGCAGTATTTT. It encodes CASSFGPGGTDTQYF.

J is TRBJ1-2 and V is TRBV5-4; no reliable D call. The CDR3 length is 13 residues. V shed 5 bases and J shed 8 bases, with 16 bases lying between them. CDR1 and CDR2 from the germline V gene are SGHNT and YYREEE (reference sequence). CDR3 sequence (DNA): TGTGCCAGCAGACCCGGAAACGAGGTCGGCTACACCTTC. Translated, it gives CASRPGNEVGYTF.

This sequence joins TRBV6-1 and TRBJ1-2, with D unclear. Germline V gene data show CDR1 as MNHNS and CDR2 as SASEGT. The CDR3 runs 18 residues. Deletions cut 2 bases from V and 7 bases from J, with 26 bases between. This CDR3 reads CASSEQRSWGTQISGYTF. In nucleotides, the CDR3 is TGTGCCAGCAGTGAACAGCGGTCTTGGGGTACGCAAATTAGTGGCTACACCTTC.

This rearrangement joins TRBV21-1 to TRBJ2-1; the listed D gene, TRBD2, was not tested against the DNA. TRBV21-1 is shown as a pseudogene. CDR3 length: 17 amino acids. The DNA of the CDR3 is TGTGCCAGCAGAAAGAGTTTAGCACACCATTCCGACAATGAGCAGTTCTTC. Protein product: CASRKSLAHHSDNEQFF.

The V and J genes are TRBV19 and TRBJ2-7; TRBD2 agrees at 7 bases. The CDR3 covers 16 residues. Germline-derived CDR1 and CDR2 are LNHDA and SQIVND (reference sequence). J lost 6 bases, V lost 3 bases, and 14 bases had no gene match. In nucleotides, the CDR3 is TGTGCCAGTAGTATCTCCCCAAGTTCTAGCGGCGGCGAGCAGTACTTC. This gives the protein CASSISPSSSGGEQYF. The full variable domain, in which reference TRBV19 and TRBJ2-7 provide the parts outside the CDR3, is DGGITQSPKYLFRKEGQNVTLSCEQNLNHDAMYWYRQDPGQGLRLIYYSQIVNDFQKGDIAEGYSVSREKKESFPLTVTSAQKNPTAFYLCASSISPSSSGGEQYFGPGTRLTVT.

This chain connects TRBV27 to TRBJ1-2; 7 positions agree with TRBD1. The CDR3 extends over 13 amino acids. The junction had 7 bases not matched to a gene; V was cut back by 4 bases and J by 8 bases. The germline gives CDR1 MNHEY, CDR2 SMNVEV (reference sequence). Here the CDR3 DNA reads TGTGCCAGCAGTTGGGGACAGTCCCTCGGCTACACCTTC. The encoded protein is CASSWGQSLGYTF.

This rearrangement joins TRBV27 to TRBJ2-1; 14 bases match TRBD2. V was clipped by 4 bases and J by 8 bases; unmatched bases: 4. The CDR3 contains 15 residues. Germline assignment: CDR1 MNHEY and CDR2 SMNVEV (reference sequence). CDR3 region: CASSSGTSGSDEQFF. The CDR3, as DNA: TGTGCCAGCAGTTCCGGGACTAGCGGGAGTGATGAGCAGTTCTTC.

V gene TRBV5-1 combines with J gene TRBJ2-5, with TRBD2 matching over 9 bases. Germline V CDR1 and CDR2: SGHRS, YFSETQ. V was clipped by 0 bases and J by 4 bases; unmatched bases: 10. The CDR3 is 17 amino acids. CDR3 region: CASSLAQYLAGSETQYF. Here the CDR3 DNA reads TGCGCCAGCAGCTTGGCTCAGTACCTAGCGGGGTCAGAGACCCAGTACTTC.

This rearrangement joins TRBV27 to TRBJ2-2; 7 positions match TRBD1. The CDR3 is 16 residues long. Germline trimming cut 10 bases from V and 1 base from J; bases unmatched to any gene: 12. The V gene's germline CDR1 is MNHEY and CDR2 SMNVEV (reference sequence). The CDR3 bases are TGTGCCACCCTCAACTCCCGACAGGGGAACACCGGGGAGCTGTTTTTT. Translated, it gives CATLNSRQGNTGELFF.

The V call is TRBV27, the J call TRBJ2-7; 9 bases map to TRBD2. Germline V gene lookup returns CDR1 MNHEY and CDR2 SMNVEV (reference sequence). The V and J ends lost 3 bases and 5 bases, in that order; junction bases with no gene match: 11. The CDR3 is 16 amino acids. CDR3 DNA sequence: TGTGCCAGCAGTTTCCTTGTTAGCGGGAGAGTCCACGAGCAGTACTTC. The encoded protein is CASSFLVSGRVHEQYF.

The J gene is TRBJ2-1, the V gene TRBV14; D might be TRBD2 (7 bases). The CDR3 is made up of 13 amino acids. In germline, CDR1 is SGHDN, CDR2 FVKESK. The V gene lost 0 bases and the J gene lost 8 bases, with 8 bases spanning the gap. This CDR3 reads CASSQEGGDEQFF. In DNA form, the CDR3 reads TGTGCCAGCAGCCAAGAAGGGGGGGATGAGCAGTTCTTC.

This clone turned up a few times. J is TRBJ1-5 and V is TRBV5-5; possible D gene TRBD1, 6 bases. Trimming stripped 6 bases from V and 1 base from J, with 17 bases between. This CDR3 region has 16 residues. Germline V gene lookup returns CDR1 SGHKS and CDR2 YYEKEE (reference sequence). As DNA, the CDR3 is TGTGCCAGCACATTAACAGGGAGCCTCAGCAATCAGCCCCAGCATTTT. Encoded protein: CASTLTGSLSNQPQHF.

This clone was seen only a few times. The chain combines TRBV7-9 with TRBJ1-1; unclear D gene. The CDR3 totals 13 residues. The germline CDR1 and CDR2 sequences are SEHNR and FQNEAQ (reference sequence). V was shortened by 5 bases and J by 0 bases, with 7 bases between the two germline ends. The CDR3, as DNA: TGTGCCAGCAGCCAAACAGTGAACACTGAAGCTTTCTTT. Residues: CASSQTVNTEAFF.

In its sample, this clone ranks as medium-sized. The chain couples TRBV6-1 to TRBJ1-2; 8 nucleotides line up with TRBD1. V lost 5 bases to trimming and J lost 8 bases; unmatched junction nucleotides: 13. CDR1 and CDR2 (germline): MNHNS, SASEGT. The CDR3 contains 15 residues. The CDR3 is CASSTRTGIAVGYTF. The CDR3 nucleotides are TGTGCCAGCAGTACGCGGACAGGGATCGCGGTGGGCTACACCTTC.